This T cell receptor beta chain was sequenced for a study of shared clonotypes between healthy human individuals. On this clone itself: Its antigen is as yet unknown.

The method was immunoSEQ multiplex PCR; TCRdb's version includes in-frame clones alone and lacks a portion of them. The sample carries some 2,000,000 clones, 85% to 95% recorded once. Deletions cut 2 bases from V and 0 bases from J, with 3 bases between. The CDR3 contains 13 residues. Germline assignment: CDR1 KGHSH and CDR2 LQKENI. Study-wide results and limits: Clonotypes shared by all four sorted-subset donors had higher generation probabilities than non-shared clonotypes.

Everyone who donated was a Caucasian adult who lived in Nashville, Tennessee. V gene TRBV18 combines with J gene TRBJ2-3; no clear D. This clonotype originated in a man aged 18 to 30 in good health. The sequencing input was naive CD4+ T cells sorted from blood. Subset described: CD45RA+ positively selected. In DNA form, the CDR3 reads TGTGCCAGCTCACCAAAAAGCACAGATACGCAGTATTTT. It specifies CASSPKSTDTQYF. Drawing the rest from reference TRBV18 and TRBJ2-3, the complete variable domain is NAGVMQNPRHLVRRRGQEARLRCSPMKGHSHVYWYRQLPEEGLKFMVYLQKENIIDESGMPKERFSAEFPKEGPSILRIQQVVRGDSAAYFCASSPKSTDTQYFGPGTRLTVL.